The 11 T cell receptor beta chains presented below share a single source sample, sequenced in a study of regulatory T cells in long-lasting Graves disease. The sample's time point: newly diagnosed GD, antithyroid drugs for less than 3 months. Scientists built the TCR library using RNA that was extracted from PBMCs. To make TCR beta libraries, researchers used iRepertoire HTBI primers and Arm-PCR of CDR3 regions. MiXCR was run by TCRdb on the multiplex PCR reads, yielding one entry per CDR3 protein. The sample lists a few hundred thousand distinct CDR3 sequences, about a sixth occurring once. These data were also filed under a second study, of T cells in Graves' hyperthyroidism and ophthalmopathy.

The sequencing here drew on peripheral blood mononuclear cells (PBMCs), taken at new diagnosis, from a patient treated with antithyroid drugs. These receptors all come from a young woman with Graves disease.

Many counts were recorded for this clonotype. The rearrangement joins TRBV12-3 or TRBV12-4 to TRBJ1-1, with TRBD1 matching 10 bases. The CDR3 sequence is 17 residues long. V dropped 6 bases and J dropped 3; count of bases not matched to a gene: 13. The CDR3 spells CASRPKWGGTGDTEAFF. The CDR3 nucleotides are TGTGCCAGCAGACCTAAATGGGGTGGGACAGGGGACACTGAAGCTTTCTTT.

V and J are TRBV19 and TRBJ2-7; the match to TRBD2 covers 7 bases. Per the germline V gene, CDR1 is LNHDA and CDR2 is SQIVND (reference sequence). This CDR3 comprises 14 residues. J was trimmed by 0 bases and V by 8 bases; bases with no gene match: 7. CDR3 residues: CASGETSYSYEQYF. DNA for the CDR3: TGTGCCAGTGGCGAGACTAGCTACTCCTACGAGCAGTACTTC.

The sample holds a few counts of this clonotype. The rearrangement links TRBV13 to TRBJ1-2; D might be TRBD1 (6 bases). Trimming left V 3 bases short and J 1 base short, with 15 bases between. CDR3 size: 16 residues. CDR1 and CDR2 from the germline V gene are PRHDT and FYEKMQ (reference sequence). CDR3: CASSLRGTEINYGYTF. The CDR3 region has the DNA TGTGCCAGCAGCTTGAGGGGGACCGAAATTAACTATGGCTACACCTTC.

This chain joins TRBV5-6 and TRBJ1-3, with unresolved D. Trimming left V 4 bases short and J 4 bases short, with 12 bases between. CDR1 SGHDT and CDR2 YYEEEE come from the germline V gene. The CDR3 is made up of 14 amino acids. CDR3 in amino acids: CASSRTLEGNTIYF. The CDR3 DNA reads as TGTGCCAGCAGCCGTACGTTAGAGGGAAACACCATATATTTT.

This clonotype showed up just a few times. This chain uses TRBV27 with TRBJ2-7, with D unclear. The length of the CDR3 is 14 residues. The germline gives CDR1 MNHEY, CDR2 SMNVEV (reference sequence). V was pared by 2 bases and J by 1 base, with 9 bases between. CDR3: CASSLGPESYEQYF. DNA of the CDR3: TGTGCCAGCAGTTTAGGCCCCGAGTCCTACGAGCAGTACTTC.

This clonotype was counted between two and nine times. The chain joins TRBV10-1 to TRBJ2-7; D tentatively fits TRBD1 or TRBD2 (5 bases each). The CDR3 extends over 15 amino acids. Germline-derived CDR1 and CDR2 are WNHNN and SYGVQD (reference sequence). Trimming removed 0 bases from V and 2 bases from J, with 11 bases in between. The CDR3, as DNA: TGCGCCAGCAGTGAGTCGAGGGACCCCACCTACGAGCAGTACTTC. Amino acid sequence: CASSESRDPTYEQYF.

Details on this clonotype: It may be a read error: a sequence one base away is much more abundant. This chain joins TRBV5-1 and TRBJ2-5, with D possibly being TRBD1 (7 bases). Germline loops: CDR1 SGHRS, CDR2 YFSETQ. The CDR3 length is 15 residues. V lost 4 bases and J 2 bases, leaving 15 bases between the germline ends. CDR3 DNA sequence: TGCGCCAGCAGCAGAGGGGGGACAGCACAAGAGACCCAGTACTTC. Translating gives CASSRGGTAQETQYF.

This clonotype has a handful of counts. The chain employs TRBV6-2 or TRBV6-3 and TRBJ2-7, with 13 bases aligning to TRBD2. The trim removed 4 bases at V and 2 bases at J, leaving 11 bases unmatched. This CDR3 has 18 residues. CDR1 is MNHEY and CDR2 is SVGEGT in the germline V gene. The chain's CDR3 is CASSSTRLTSGGAYEQYF. CDR3 sequence (DNA): TGTGCCAGCAGTTCAACCCGGCTCACTAGCGGGGGGGCCTACGAGCAGTACTTC.

This clonotype was seen ten or more times. The J gene is TRBJ2-1, the V gene TRBV20-1; maybe TRBD2 (5 bases). Germline values: CDR1 DFQATT, CDR2 SNEGSKA (reference sequence). CDR3 length: 16 amino acids. V was cut by 3 bases and J by 7 bases, with 22 bases left in between. The CDR3 here is CSASLLAPGVGNEQFF. The CDR3 coding sequence is TGCAGTGCTAGCCTTCTCGCTCCCGGGGTTGGGAATGAGCAGTTCTTC.

The chain carries TRBV20-1 and TRBJ2-1, with TRBD2 matching over 8 bases. Germline-derived CDR1 and CDR2 are DFQATT and SNEGSKA (reference sequence). The V segment lost 6 bases and the J segment 9 bases; nucleotides outside the gene matches: 16. The CDR3 sequence is 15 residues long. The CDR3 DNA sequence: TGCAGTGCAGACGCTTCGGGAGGGGGGTATGGTGAGCAGTTCTTC. Its protein is CSADASGGGYGEQFF.

This clonotype was recorded many times. The J gene is TRBJ1-5, the V gene TRBV3-1; D call uncertain. The V end was cut by 1 base, the J end by 5 bases, with 6 bases between. The CDR3 spans 13 residues. From germline, CDR1 is LGHDT and CDR2 YNNKEL (reference sequence). The chain's CDR3 is CASSQAPDQPQHF. The CDR3 coding sequence is TGTGCCAGCAGCCAAGCGCCAGATCAGCCCCAGCATTTT.